One T cell receptor (beta chain) is described in this entry. Antigen specificity is unknown. Data came from immunoSEQ multiplex PCR; TCRdb stores just in-frame clones and leaves some out. This repertoire shows about 2.2 million clones, approximately 92% found once; its top ten account for around 1.7%. This record comes from a study of shared clonotypes between healthy human individuals. Whole-study results and caveats: In a few donors, 4.5% to 5.5% of naive CD4 clonotypes appeared in common.

Trimming removed 6 bases at V and 6 bases at J, with 18 bases between. CDR3 size: 14 residues. Germline lookup yields CDR1 MRHNA and CDR2 SNTAGT. Naive CD8 cells lacked CD45RO and underwent positive selection for CCR7, leaving out terminally differentiated effector memory CD45RA+ cells. This clonotype originated in a man aged 18 to 30 in good health. Some clones in this sample may be carry-over from other donors' samples. The sample comprised naive CD8+ T cells from PBMCs. The J gene is TRBJ2-7, the V gene TRBV6-4; TRBD2 is a possible D gene (6 bases). The CDR3 reads CASRRGRNRPEQYF. Written as DNA, the CDR3 is TGTGCCAGCAGGCGGGGCAGAAATCGCCCCGAGCAGTACTTC.